This TCR beta chain was captured in a study of regulatory T cells in long-lasting Graves disease. Study background: Over 5 years of antithyroid drugs plus positive TSH receptor antibodies defined persistent Graves' disease.

V dropped 5 bases and J dropped 6; count of bases not matched to a gene: 7. Germline V gene data show CDR1 as MNHNS and CDR2 as SASEGT. This CDR3 region has 15 residues. This clonotype has only a few counts. For TCR beta, libraries came from iRepertoire HTBI primers and Arm-PCR of CDR3 regions. Using its own MiXCR run on the multiplex PCR reads, TCRdb lists one record per CDR3 protein. The data contain 650,000 to 850,000 distinct CDR3 sequences, 25% to 35% of them singletons. Time point specified: persistent/refractory GD, antithyroid drugs over 5 years with positive TRAb. PBMC RNA served as the TCR library source. Diagnosing Graves' disease relied on the American Thyroid Association guidelines.

The sequence was obtained from a female donor with Graves disease. The gene calls are TRBV6-1 and TRBJ1-5; 10 bases line up with TRBD1. This material consisted of peripheral blood mononuclear cells (PBMCs), taken when the disease was refractory, from a patient treated with antithyroid drugs. The CDR3 DNA is TGTGCCAGCAGTAAAGGACAGGGGGAGGTTCAGCCCCAGCATTTT. Protein sequence: CASSKGQGEVQPQHF.